These 10 T cell receptor beta chains came from one sample sequenced in a study of blood T cell repertoires in COVID-19. Only in-frame clones appear in the TCRdb table, and some are missing; sequencing was by immunoSEQ multiplex PCR. The sample consists of about 300,000 clones, 85% to 90% of them appearing once. Sequencing input: PBMCs or T cells enriched from blood (not recorded which). The receptor source for this set is a man aged 25-45 years who had recovered from COVID-19.

This CDR3 is CASSLNAGLGQETQYF. CDR3 DNA: TGTGCCAGCAGCTTAAACGCAGGGCTGGGCCAAGAGACCCAGTACTTC. The chain carries TRBV11-3 and TRBJ2-5; possibly TRBD1 for D (5 bases). This CDR3 is built from 16 residues. The germline CDR1 and CDR2 sequences are SGHNT and YENEEA. Trimming cost V 2 bases and J 1 base, with 14 bases left between them.

V gene TRBV18 combines with J gene TRBJ1-3, with D maybe TRBD1 (6 bases). The CDR3 contains 13 residues. Looked up from germline, CDR1 is KGHSH and CDR2 is LQKENI. The germline V and J ends were trimmed by 8 bases and 4 bases, with 12 bases remaining between them. CDR3 in amino acids: CASEGGPGNTIYF. The CDR3 DNA follows: TGTGCCAGCGAAGGGGGTCCCGGAAACACCATATATTTT.

This clone has only one observation. The sample carries other DNA sequences with the same CDR3. The gene calls are TRBV6-5 and TRBJ1-2, with 10 nucleotides matching TRBD1. CDR1 and CDR2 (germline): MNHEY, SVGAGI. J lost 8 bases, V lost 0 bases, and 3 bases had no gene match. This CDR3 is 14 amino acids long. Here the CDR3 DNA reads TGTGCCAGCAGTTACTCCGGACAGGGGGGCGGCTACACCTTC. It is translated as CASSYSGQGGGYTF.

The chain uses TRBV4-2 and TRBJ2-3; TRBD2 aligns across 12 bases. Per the germline V gene, CDR1 is LGHNA and CDR2 is YNFKEQ. The J segment lost 4 bases and the V segment lost 4 bases, leaving 9 bases of the junction unmatched. The CDR3 consists of 17 residues. Here the CDR3 reads CASSRGLAGRSADTQYF. The CDR3 coding sequence is TGTGCCAGCAGCCGAGGACTAGCGGGGAGGAGCGCAGATACGCAGTATTTT.

The V call is TRBV5-1, the J call TRBJ2-7; 10 bases fit TRBD1. The CDR3 runs to 13 residues. Per the germline V gene, CDR1 is SGHRS and CDR2 is YFSETQ. After removal of 4 bases from V and 3 bases from J, the junction contained 1 base not matched to a gene. CDR3 DNA: TGCGCCAGCAGCCGGGACAGGGGCTACGAGCAGTACTTC. This gives the protein CASSRDRGYEQYF.

J is TRBJ2-2 and V is TRBV6-5; TRBD2 aligns across 8 bases. The J segment lost 3 bases and the V segment lost 4 bases, leaving 7 bases of the junction unmatched. Per germline, CDR1 MNHEY and CDR2 SVGAGI. The CDR3 runs 16 residues. The CDR3 protein is CASSSQFGGDTGELFF. Here the CDR3 DNA reads TGTGCCAGCAGTTCCCAATTCGGGGGGGACACCGGGGAGCTGTTTTTT.

DNA of the CDR3: TGTGCCAGCAGGCCTACAGGACGGGTTTATGGCTACACCTTC. Translation gives CASRPTGRVYGYTF. The chain carries TRBV6-5 and TRBJ1-2; TRBD1 is a possible D gene (5 bases). The CDR3 length is 14 residues. CDR1 and CDR2 (germline): MNHEY, SVGAGI. V lost 6 bases, J lost 5 bases, and 16 bases lay in between.

This chain connects TRBV9 to TRBJ2-5; 11 bases fit TRBD2. CDR3 length equals 18 residues. The J segment lost 1 base and the V segment lost 0 bases, leaving 8 bases of the junction unmatched. Germline V CDR1 and CDR2: SGDLS, YYNGEE. Here the CDR3 reads CASSVVAGGPRGQETQYF. The CDR3 DNA follows: TGTGCCAGCAGCGTAGTAGCGGGGGGGCCGAGGGGCCAAGAGACCCAGTACTTC.

The chain employs TRBV6-5 and TRBJ1-5; D call uncertain. Germline values: CDR1 MNHEY, CDR2 SVGAGI. The V and J ends lost 7 bases and 6 bases respectively, with 16 bases between them. This CDR3 contains 14 residues. The CDR3 loop reads CASIGETVSQPQHF. The CDR3 DNA sequence: TGTGCCAGCATCGGCGAGACTGTAAGTCAGCCCCAGCATTTT.

This chain joins TRBV4-1 and TRBJ1-1; D not resolved. The CDR3 spans 11 residues. V was cut by 5 bases and J by 4 bases, with 5 bases left in between. Germline V gene sequence: CDR1 MGHRA, CDR2 YSYEKL. The chain's CDR3 is CASSVGTEAFF. CDR3 sequence (DNA): TGCGCCAGCAGCGTCGGCACTGAAGCTTTCTTT.